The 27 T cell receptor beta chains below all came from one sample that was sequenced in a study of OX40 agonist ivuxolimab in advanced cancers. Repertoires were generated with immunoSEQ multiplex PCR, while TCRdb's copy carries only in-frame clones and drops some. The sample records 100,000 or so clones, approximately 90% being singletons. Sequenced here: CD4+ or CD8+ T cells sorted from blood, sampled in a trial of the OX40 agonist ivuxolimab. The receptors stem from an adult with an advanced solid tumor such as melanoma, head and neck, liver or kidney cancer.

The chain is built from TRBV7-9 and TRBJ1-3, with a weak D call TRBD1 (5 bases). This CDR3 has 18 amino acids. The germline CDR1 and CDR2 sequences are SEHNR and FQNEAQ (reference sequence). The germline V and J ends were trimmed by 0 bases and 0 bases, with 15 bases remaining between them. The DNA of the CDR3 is TGTGCCAGCAGCTTAGCGCTTGTACAGGCTAGCTCTGGAAACACCATATATTTT. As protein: CASSLALVQASSGNTIYF.

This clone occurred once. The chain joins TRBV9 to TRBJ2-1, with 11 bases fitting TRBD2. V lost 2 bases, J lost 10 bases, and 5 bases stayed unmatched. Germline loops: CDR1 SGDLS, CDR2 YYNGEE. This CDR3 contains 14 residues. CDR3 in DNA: TGTGCCAGCAGCGTGTCACTAGCGGGAGCGGAGCAGTTCTTC. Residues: CASSVSLAGAEQFF.

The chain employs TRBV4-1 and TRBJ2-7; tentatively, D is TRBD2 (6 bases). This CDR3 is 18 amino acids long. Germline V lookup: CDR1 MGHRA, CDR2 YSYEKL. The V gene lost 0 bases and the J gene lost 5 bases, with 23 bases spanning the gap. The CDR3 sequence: CASSQEASFPRSGDEQYF. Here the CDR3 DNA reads TGCGCCAGCAGCCAAGAGGCTAGTTTCCCTCGTTCGGGGGACGAGCAGTACTTC.

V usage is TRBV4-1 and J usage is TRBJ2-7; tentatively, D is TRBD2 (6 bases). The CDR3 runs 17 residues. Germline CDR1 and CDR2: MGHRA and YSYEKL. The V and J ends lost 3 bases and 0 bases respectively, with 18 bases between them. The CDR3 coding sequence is TGCGCCAGCAGCCAGATTGGAACCGGGACTTTCTCCTACGAGCAGTACTTC. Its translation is CASSQIGTGTFSYEQYF.

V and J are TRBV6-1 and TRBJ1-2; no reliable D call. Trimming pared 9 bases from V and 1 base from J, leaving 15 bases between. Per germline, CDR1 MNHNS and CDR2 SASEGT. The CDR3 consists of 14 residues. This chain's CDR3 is CASLTPGSNYGYTF. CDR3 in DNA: TGTGCCAGTTTAACCCCCGGCAGTAACTATGGCTACACCTTC.

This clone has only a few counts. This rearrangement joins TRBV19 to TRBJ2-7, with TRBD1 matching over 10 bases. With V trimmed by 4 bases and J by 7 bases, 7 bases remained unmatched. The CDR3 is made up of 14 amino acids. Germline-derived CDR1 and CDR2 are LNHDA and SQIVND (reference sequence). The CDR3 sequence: CASSTTGGSGEQYF. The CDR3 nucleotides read TGTGCCAGTAGTACGACAGGGGGCTCTGGGGAGCAGTACTTC.

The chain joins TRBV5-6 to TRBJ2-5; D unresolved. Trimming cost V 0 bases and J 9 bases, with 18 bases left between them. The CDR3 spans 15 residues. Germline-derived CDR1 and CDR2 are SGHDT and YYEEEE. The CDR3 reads CASSLGVAAVEAQYF. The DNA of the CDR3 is TGTGCCAGCAGCTTGGGGGTGGCCGCCGTTGAGGCCCAGTACTTC.

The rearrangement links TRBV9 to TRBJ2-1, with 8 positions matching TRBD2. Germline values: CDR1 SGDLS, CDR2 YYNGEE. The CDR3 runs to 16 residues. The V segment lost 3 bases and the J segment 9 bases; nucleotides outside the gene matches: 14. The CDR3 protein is CASSAVGGGTQGEQFF. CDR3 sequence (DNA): TGTGCCAGCAGCGCCGTGGGCGGGGGGACTCAGGGTGAGCAGTTCTTC.

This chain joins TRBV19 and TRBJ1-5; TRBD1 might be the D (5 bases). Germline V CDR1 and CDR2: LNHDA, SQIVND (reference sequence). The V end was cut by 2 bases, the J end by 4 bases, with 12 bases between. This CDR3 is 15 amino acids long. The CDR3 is CASSISGGRNQPQHF. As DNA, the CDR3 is TGTGCCAGTAGTATATCCGGGGGAAGGAATCAGCCCCAGCATTTT.

CDR3 sequence (DNA): TGTGCCAGTTCTCTAGCGGGAGGGCCTGCTTTGCCTCCAGATACGCAGTATTTT. Translated, it gives CASSLAGGPALPPDTQYF. This chain uses TRBV19 with TRBJ2-3; 12 bases are shared with TRBD2. V trimming: 8 bases; J trimming: 4 bases; junction bases outside the gene matches: 16. This CDR3 is 18 amino acids long. In germline, CDR1 is LNHDA, CDR2 SQIVND (reference sequence).

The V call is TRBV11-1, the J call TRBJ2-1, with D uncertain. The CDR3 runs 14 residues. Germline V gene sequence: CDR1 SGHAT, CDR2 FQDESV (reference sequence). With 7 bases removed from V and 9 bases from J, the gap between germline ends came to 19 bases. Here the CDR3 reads CASTQRASSAEQFF. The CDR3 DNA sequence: TGTGCCAGCACCCAACGCGCTAGTTCGGCTGAGCAGTTCTTC.

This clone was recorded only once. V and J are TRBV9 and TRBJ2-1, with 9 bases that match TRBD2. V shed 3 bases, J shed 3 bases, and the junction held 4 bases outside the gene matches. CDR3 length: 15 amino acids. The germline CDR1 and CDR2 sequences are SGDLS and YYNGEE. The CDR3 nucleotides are TGTGCCAGCAGCGCCGGGACTAGCAGCTACAATGAGCAGTTCTTC. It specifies CASSAGTSSYNEQFF. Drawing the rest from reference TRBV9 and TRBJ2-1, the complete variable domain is DSGVTQTPKHLITATGQRVTLRCSPRSGDLSVYWYQQSLDQGLQFLIQYYNGEERAKGNILERFSAQQFPDLHSELNLSSLELGDSALYFCASSAGTSSYNEQFFGPGTRLTVL.

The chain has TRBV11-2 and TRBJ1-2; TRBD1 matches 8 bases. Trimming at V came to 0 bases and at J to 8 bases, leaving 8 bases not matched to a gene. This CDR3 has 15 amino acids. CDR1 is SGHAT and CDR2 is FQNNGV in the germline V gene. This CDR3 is CASSLDLIQGDGYTF. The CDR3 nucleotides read TGTGCCAGCAGCTTAGATCTAATACAGGGGGACGGCTACACCTTC.

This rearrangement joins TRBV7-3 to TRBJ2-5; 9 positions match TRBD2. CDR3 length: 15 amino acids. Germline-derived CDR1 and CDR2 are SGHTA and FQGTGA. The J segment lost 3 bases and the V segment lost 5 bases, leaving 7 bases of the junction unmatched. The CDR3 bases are TGTGCCAGCAGCCTTATAGCGGGAGTAAAAGAGACCCAGTACTTC. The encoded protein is CASSLIAGVKETQYF.

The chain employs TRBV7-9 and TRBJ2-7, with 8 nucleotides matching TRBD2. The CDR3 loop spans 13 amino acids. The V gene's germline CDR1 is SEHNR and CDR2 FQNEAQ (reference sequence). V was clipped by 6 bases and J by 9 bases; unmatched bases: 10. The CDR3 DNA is TGTGCCAGCAGAACCGGGACTAGTATGCGGCAGTACTTC. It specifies CASRTGTSMRQYF.

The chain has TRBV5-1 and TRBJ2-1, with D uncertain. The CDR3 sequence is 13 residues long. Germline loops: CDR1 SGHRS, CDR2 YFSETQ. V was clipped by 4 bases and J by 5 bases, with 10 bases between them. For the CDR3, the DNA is TGCGCCAGCAGCAGTCTACCGAACAATGAGCAGTTCTTC. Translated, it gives CASSSLPNNEQFF.

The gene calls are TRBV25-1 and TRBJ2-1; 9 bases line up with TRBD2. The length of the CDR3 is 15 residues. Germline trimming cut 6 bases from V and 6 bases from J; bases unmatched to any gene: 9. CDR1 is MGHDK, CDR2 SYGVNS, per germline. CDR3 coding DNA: TGTGCCAGCAGGGTTAGCGGGAGTAACGTCAATGAGCAGTTCTTC. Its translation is CASRVSGSNVNEQFF. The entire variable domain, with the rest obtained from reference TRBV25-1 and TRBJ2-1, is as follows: EADIYQTPRYLVIGTGKKITLECSQTMGHDKMYWYQQDPGMELHLIHYSYGVNSTEKGDLSSESTVSRIRTEHFPLTLESARPSHTSQYLCASRVSGSNVNEQFFGPGTRLTVL.

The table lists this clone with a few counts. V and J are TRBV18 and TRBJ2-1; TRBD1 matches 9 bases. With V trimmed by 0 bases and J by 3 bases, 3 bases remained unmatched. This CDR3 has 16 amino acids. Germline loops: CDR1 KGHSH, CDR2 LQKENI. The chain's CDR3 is CASSPPGTGFYNEQFF. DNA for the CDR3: TGTGCCAGCTCACCACCAGGGACAGGGTTCTACAATGAGCAGTTCTTC.

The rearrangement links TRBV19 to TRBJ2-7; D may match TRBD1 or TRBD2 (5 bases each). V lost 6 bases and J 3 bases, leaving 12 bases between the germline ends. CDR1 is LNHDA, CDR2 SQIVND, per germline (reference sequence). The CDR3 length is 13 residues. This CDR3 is CASSGARLYEQYF. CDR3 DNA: TGTGCCAGTAGCGGGGCCAGACTCTACGAGCAGTACTTC. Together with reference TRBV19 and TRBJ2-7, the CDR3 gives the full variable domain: DGGITQSPKYLFRKEGQNVTLSCEQNLNHDAMYWYRQDPGQGLRLIYYSQIVNDFQKGDIAEGYSVSREKKESFPLTVTSAQKNPTAFYLCASSGARLYEQYFGPGTRLTVT.

CDR3 nucleotides: TGTGCCAGCAGCCAACAAACTGGGGTACAAGAGACCCAGTACTTC. Its protein product is CASSQQTGVQETQYF. The chain has TRBV4-2 and TRBJ2-5; D is unresolved. The V end was cut by 2 bases, the J end by 2 bases, with 12 bases between. The CDR3 runs 15 residues. Per the germline V gene, CDR1 is LGHNA and CDR2 is YNFKEQ.

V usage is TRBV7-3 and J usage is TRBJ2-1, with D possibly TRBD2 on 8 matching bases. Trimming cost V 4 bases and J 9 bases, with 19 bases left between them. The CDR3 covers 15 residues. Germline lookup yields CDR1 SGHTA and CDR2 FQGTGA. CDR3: CASSWDSNSGTEQFF. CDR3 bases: TGTGCCAGCAGCTGGGACAGCAATAGCGGGACTGAGCAGTTCTTC.

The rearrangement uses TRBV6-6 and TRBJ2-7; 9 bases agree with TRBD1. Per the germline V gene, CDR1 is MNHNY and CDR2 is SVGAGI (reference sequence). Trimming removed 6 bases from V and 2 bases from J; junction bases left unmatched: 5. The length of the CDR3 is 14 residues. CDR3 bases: TGTGCCAGCAGAACCGGGACAGGGACCTACGAGCAGTACTTC. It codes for CASRTGTGTYEQYF.

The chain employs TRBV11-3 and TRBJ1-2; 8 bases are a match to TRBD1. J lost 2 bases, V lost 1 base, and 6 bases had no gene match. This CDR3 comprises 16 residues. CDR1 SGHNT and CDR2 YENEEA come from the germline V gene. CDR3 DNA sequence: TGTGCCAGCAGCTTAGCGGGCAGGGGGCAAAACTATGGCTACACCTTC. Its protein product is CASSLAGRGQNYGYTF. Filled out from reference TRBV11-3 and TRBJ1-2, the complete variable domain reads EAGVVQSPRYKIIEKKQPVAFWCNPISGHNTLYWYLQNLGQGPELLIRYENEEAVDDSQLPKDRFSAERLKGVDSTLKIQPAELGDSAVYLCASSLAGRGQNYGYTFGSGTRLTVV.

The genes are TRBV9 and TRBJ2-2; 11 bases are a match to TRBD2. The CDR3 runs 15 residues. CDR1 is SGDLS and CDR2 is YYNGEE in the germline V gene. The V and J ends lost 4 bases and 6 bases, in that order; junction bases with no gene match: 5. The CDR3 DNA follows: TGTGCCAGCAGCCGGCTAGCGGGAGGTTCCGGGGAGCTGTTTTTT. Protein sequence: CASSRLAGGSGELFF.

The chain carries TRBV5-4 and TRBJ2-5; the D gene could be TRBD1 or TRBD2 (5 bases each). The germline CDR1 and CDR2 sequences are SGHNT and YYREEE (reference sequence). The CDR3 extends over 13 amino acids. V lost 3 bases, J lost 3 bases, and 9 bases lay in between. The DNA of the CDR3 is TGTGCCAGCAGCTCCGTGGGGGAAGAGACCCAGTACTTC. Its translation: CASSSVGEETQYF.

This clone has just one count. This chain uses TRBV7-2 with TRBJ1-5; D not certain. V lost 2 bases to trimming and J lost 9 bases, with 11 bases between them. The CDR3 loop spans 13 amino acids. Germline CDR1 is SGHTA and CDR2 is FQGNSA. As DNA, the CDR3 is TGTGCCAGCAGCTTAAAAGGGTCCGGGCCCCAGCATTTT. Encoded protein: CASSLKGSGPQHF.

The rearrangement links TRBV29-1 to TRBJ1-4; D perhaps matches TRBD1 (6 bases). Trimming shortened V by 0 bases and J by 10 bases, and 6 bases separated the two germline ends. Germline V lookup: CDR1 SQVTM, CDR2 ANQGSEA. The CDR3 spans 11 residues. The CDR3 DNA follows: TGCAGCGTTGAAGAAGGGGGAAAACTGTTTTTT. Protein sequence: CSVEEGGKLFF. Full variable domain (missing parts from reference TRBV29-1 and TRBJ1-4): SAVISQKPSRDICQRGTSLTIQCQVDSQVTMMFWYRQQPGQSLTLIATANQGSEATYESGFVIDKFPISRPNLTFSTLTVSNMSPEDSSIYLCSVEEGGKLFFGSGTQLSVL.